Listed here are 10 T cell receptor beta chains from one sample, sequenced in a study of beta chain features in type 1 diabetes. Study-level points and caveats: Significant though moderate, a shortening of TCRB CDR3s appeared in all four CD4+ subsets of Type 1 diabetes patients.

Sequencing targeted expressed TCRB transcripts, as all isolated RNA had been reverse transcribed. Measured with immunoSEQ multiplex PCR; TCRdb has only the in-frame clones, and not every one. The sample yields fewer than 200,000 clones, approximately 10% seen once. For these receptors, no antigen is known. Sequenced sample: central memory CD4+ T cells from blood. Receptors were obtained from a man aged 25-40 years with type 1 diabetes.

This clone was counted a single time. CDR3 amino acids: CASSLGQGRMNTEAFF. The CDR3 nucleotides read TGCGCCAGCAGCCTTGGACAGGGCCGCATGAACACTGAAGCTTTCTTT. The genes are TRBV5-1 and TRBJ1-1; 8 nucleotides line up with TRBD1. Trimming cost V 4 bases and J 0 bases; bases outside gene matches: 8. The CDR3 has 16 amino acids. Germline assignment: CDR1 SGHRS and CDR2 YFSETQ.

This clone occurred once. The chain is built from TRBV7-2 and TRBJ2-7; 7 bases align to TRBD1. CDR1 and CDR2 from the germline V gene are SGHTA and FQGNSA. With 6 bases clipped from V and 3 bases from J, the junction kept 5 bases outside the gene matches. The CDR3 consists of 13 residues. The CDR3 loop is CASSLDRSYEQYF. Here the CDR3 DNA reads TGTGCCAGCAGTTTGGACAGGAGCTACGAGCAGTACTTC.

The V call is TRBV7-2, the J call TRBJ1-5; 7 nucleotides agree with TRBD1. The trim removed 6 bases at V and 7 bases at J, leaving 9 bases unmatched. This CDR3 has 14 residues. Germline-derived CDR1 and CDR2 are SGHTA and FQGNSA. CDR3 protein: CASRSTGQGQPQHF. The CDR3 bases are TGTGCCAGCAGATCGACAGGGCAAGGACAGCCCCAGCATTTT.

The chain joins TRBV10-3 to TRBJ2-1, with D possibly being TRBD2 (6 bases). Germline V gene sequence: CDR1 ENHRY, CDR2 SYGVKD. CDR3 length: 15 residues. V lost 8 bases and J 4 bases, leaving 18 bases between the germline ends. The CDR3 is CAISGTGAGYNEQFF. Written as DNA, the CDR3 is TGTGCCATCTCGGGTACGGGAGCAGGTTACAATGAGCAGTTCTTC.

This clone has just one count. V and J are TRBV7-7 and TRBJ2-3, with TRBD1 as a possible D gene (5 bases). CDR1 is SSHAT, CDR2 FNYEAQ, per germline (reference sequence). This CDR3 region has 13 residues. Trimming pared 5 bases from V and 1 base from J, leaving 7 bases between. The CDR3 region has the DNA TGTGCCAGCAGCCCACAGGGCACAGATACGCAGTATTTT. The encoded protein is CASSPQGTDTQYF.

The chain employs TRBV15 and TRBJ2-1, with 8 bases aligning to TRBD1. The CDR3 sequence is 16 residues long. Germline V gene data show CDR1 as LNHNV and CDR2 as YYDKDF (reference sequence). Trimming at V came to 0 bases and at J to 9 bases, leaving 10 bases not matched to a gene. In nucleotides, the CDR3 is TGTGCCACCAGCAGAGAGGGGACAGGTATGGGTCTTGAGCAGTTCTTC. Protein: CATSREGTGMGLEQFF. The full variable domain, rest sourced from reference TRBV15 and TRBJ2-1, is DAMVIQNPRYQVTQFGKPVTLSCSQTLNHNVMYWYQQKSSQAPKLLFHYYDKDFNNEADTPDNFQSRRPNTSFCFLDIRSPGLGDTAMYLCATSREGTGMGLEQFFGPGTRLTVL.

The DNA of the CDR3 is TGTGCCAGCAGTTACCCCCCCGGGACAGAGAACACTGAAGCTTTCTTT. Amino acid sequence: CASSYPPGTENTEAFF. The chain has TRBV6-5 and TRBJ1-1; the match to TRBD1 covers 7 bases. After removal of 2 bases from V and 1 base from J, the junction contained 7 bases not matched to a gene. The CDR3 extends over 16 amino acids. Germline V gene sequence: CDR1 MNHEY, CDR2 SVGAGI.

This clone was detected a few times. This chain uses TRBV5-1 with TRBJ1-1, with TRBD1 as a possible D gene (5 bases). Germline CDR1 reads SGHRS; CDR2 reads YFSETQ. This CDR3 is 13 amino acids long. Trimming pared 6 bases from V and 1 base from J, leaving 10 bases between. This chain's CDR3 is CASTLQANTEAFF. CDR3 coding DNA: TGCGCCAGCACCCTACAGGCGAACACTGAAGCTTTCTTT.

This clone was found a few times. The chain combines TRBV10-3 with TRBJ2-7, with D maybe TRBD2 (7 bases). The germline V and J ends were trimmed by 4 bases and 5 bases, with 21 bases remaining between them. This CDR3 is built from 16 residues. Germline V gene data show CDR1 as ENHRY and CDR2 as SYGVKD. The CDR3, as DNA: TGTGCCATCAGTGGAGATATGGGACTAAAGGGGGACGAGCAGTACTTC. Translation: CAISGDMGLKGDEQYF.

The chain has TRBV20-1 and TRBJ2-7, with D uncertain. V shed 2 bases and J shed 2 bases, with 4 bases lying between them. Germline V gene sequence: CDR1 DFQATT, CDR2 SNEGSKA (reference sequence). This CDR3 contains 11 residues. This chain's CDR3 is CSARYTYEQYF. The CDR3 coding sequence is TGCAGTGCTAGATACACCTACGAGCAGTACTTC.